Each of the 14 T cell receptor beta chains below was sequenced from the same sample in a study of cytomegalovirus exposure and HLA in healthy donors. It was with 60 Vbeta and 13 Jbeta primers that the PCR ran. The table came from immunoSEQ multiplex PCR; TCRdb's copy has only in-frame clones and leaves some out. Here the sample spans under 130,000 clones, 66% being singletons. The sequenced sample was PBMCs. These TCRs come from a woman aged 45-59 years in good health and CMV-seronegative.

V and J are TRBV14 and TRBJ2-2, with 7 bases that match TRBD1. This CDR3 region has 15 residues. CDR1 and CDR2 (germline): SGHDN, FVKESK. V lost 5 bases to trimming and J lost 0 bases; unmatched junction nucleotides: 3. CDR3 in amino acids: CASSYRGANTGELFF. The DNA for the CDR3 is TGTGCCAGCAGCTACAGGGGCGCGAACACCGGGGAGCTGTTTTTT.

This clone was detected only once. This chain joins TRBV5-1 and TRBJ2-5; 8 bases are shared with TRBD1. Looked up from germline, CDR1 is SGHRS and CDR2 is YFSETQ. The CDR3 length is 16 residues. Germline trimming cut 0 bases from V and 4 bases from J; bases unmatched to any gene: 8. CDR3 bases: TGCGCCAGCAGCTTGGGGACAGGGTCTAGTACAGAGACCCAGTACTTC. It translates to CASSLGTGSSTETQYF.

This sequence joins TRBV11-3 and TRBJ1-1, with D maybe TRBD1 (5 bases). The V end was cut by 5 bases, the J end by 4 bases, with 11 bases between. This CDR3 has 13 amino acids. The germline gives CDR1 SGHNT, CDR2 YENEEA. CDR3 in DNA: TGTGCCAGCAGCAGGGGCACCGGCACTGAAGCTTTCTTT. Its protein product is CASSRGTGTEAFF.

This clone is a singleton in its sample. J is TRBJ2-2 and V is TRBV7-6; a weak D match, TRBD1 (6 bases). Trimming removed 5 bases at V and 0 bases at J, with 13 bases between. Germline loops: CDR1 SGHVS, CDR2 FNYEAQ. The CDR3 runs to 16 residues. CDR3 residues: CASSPRGHSNTGELFF. The DNA for the CDR3 is TGTGCCAGCAGCCCGAGGGGACACTCGAACACCGGGGAGCTGTTTTTT.

The chain employs TRBV6-5 and TRBJ2-3; TRBD1 might be the D (6 bases). In germline, CDR1 is MNHEY, CDR2 SVGAGI. Trimming cost V 8 bases and J 0 bases, with 6 bases left between them. The CDR3 sequence is 12 residues long. The CDR3 is CASGGSTDTQYF. The CDR3 nucleotides are TGTGCCAGCGGGGGCAGCACAGATACGCAGTATTTT.

The chain employs TRBV27 and TRBJ2-4, with TRBD2 identical over 8 bases. CDR3 length equals 17 residues. Trimming removed 3 bases from V and 0 bases from J; junction bases left unmatched: 7. Germline V gene data show CDR1 as MNHEY and CDR2 as SMNVEV (reference sequence). CDR3 sequence reads: CASSFRGGPLAKNIQYF. The CDR3 DNA is TGTGCCAGCAGTTTCCGGGGGGGGCCATTAGCCAAAAACATTCAGTACTTC.

A few counts support this clone. This sequence joins TRBV19 and TRBJ2-7, with TRBD1 matching over 11 bases. Germline V gene data show CDR1 as LNHDA and CDR2 as SQIVND (reference sequence). The CDR3 totals 15 residues. V dropped 7 bases and J dropped 2; count of bases not matched to a gene: 7. CDR3 nucleotide sequence: TGTGCCAGTACCGACGGGACAGGGGGAACCTACGAGCAGTACTTC. Amino acids: CASTDGTGGTYEQYF.

The DNA for the CDR3 is TGTGCCAGCAGTTTATTGGTTAGCGGGATAAACAATGAGCAGTTCTTC. Translating it yields CASSLLVSGINNEQFF. This rearrangement joins TRBV27 to TRBJ2-1; 8 bases line up with TRBD2. CDR3 length: 16 amino acids. Trimming cost V 1 base and J 5 bases; bases outside gene matches: 7. From germline, CDR1 is MNHEY and CDR2 SMNVEV (reference sequence).

This chain joins TRBV5-1 and TRBJ2-3; D remains ambiguous. V was cut by 2 bases and J by 6 bases, with 13 bases left in between. The CDR3 covers 14 residues. In germline, CDR1 is SGHRS, CDR2 YFSETQ. CDR3 sequence: CASSFSNPEDTQYF. The CDR3 DNA reads as TGCGCCAGCAGCTTCTCGAACCCGGAGGATACGCAGTATTTT.

The chain links TRBV6-6 to TRBJ1-1; TRBD1 is a possible D gene (6 bases). The CDR3 is 13 residues long. Trimming took 7 bases from V and 3 from J, leaving 12 bases between them. Germline V gene lookup returns CDR1 MNHNY and CDR2 SVGAGI (reference sequence). The CDR3 DNA sequence: TGTGCCAGCATCGAACAGGGTTACACTGAAGCTTTCTTT. This codes for CASIEQGYTEAFF.

The chain joins TRBV7-2 to TRBJ2-5; perhaps TRBD2 as D (5 bases). The CDR3 consists of 13 residues. V lost 2 bases to trimming and J lost 3 bases, with 7 bases between them. Germline-derived CDR1 and CDR2 are SGHTA and FQGNSA. Here the CDR3 reads CASSLMREETQYF. The DNA for the CDR3 is TGTGCCAGCAGCTTAATGAGGGAAGAGACCCAGTACTTC.

This clone was detected once. The chain uses TRBV7-2 and TRBJ2-5; possibly TRBD2 for D (6 bases). Germline values: CDR1 SGHTA, CDR2 FQGNSA. CDR3 length equals 17 residues. V was pared by 0 bases and J by 5 bases, with 19 bases between. As DNA, the CDR3 is TGTGCCAGCAGCTTAGCACGACGGAGGGAGGTTGTGGAGACCCAGTACTTC. Protein sequence: CASSLARRREVVETQYF.

CDR3 protein: CASSSVAADTQYF. The CDR3 region has the DNA TGTGCCAGCAGCTCAGTAGCGGCAGATACGCAGTATTTT. The chain recombines TRBV5-6 with TRBJ2-3; tentatively, D is TRBD2 (6 bases). The CDR3 is made up of 13 amino acids. The germline V and J ends were trimmed by 3 bases and 4 bases, with 9 bases remaining between them. Per the germline V gene, CDR1 is SGHDT and CDR2 is YYEEEE.

V and J are TRBV27 and TRBJ1-1; tentative D call: TRBD1 (6 bases). Per the germline V gene, CDR1 is MNHEY and CDR2 is SMNVEV (reference sequence). The V end was cut by 5 bases, the J end by 5 bases, with 15 bases between. CDR3 length equals 14 residues. CDR3 DNA: TGTGCCAGCAGTACAGGGAATCATTGGACTGAAGCTTTCTTT. This sequence encodes CASSTGNHWTEAFF.